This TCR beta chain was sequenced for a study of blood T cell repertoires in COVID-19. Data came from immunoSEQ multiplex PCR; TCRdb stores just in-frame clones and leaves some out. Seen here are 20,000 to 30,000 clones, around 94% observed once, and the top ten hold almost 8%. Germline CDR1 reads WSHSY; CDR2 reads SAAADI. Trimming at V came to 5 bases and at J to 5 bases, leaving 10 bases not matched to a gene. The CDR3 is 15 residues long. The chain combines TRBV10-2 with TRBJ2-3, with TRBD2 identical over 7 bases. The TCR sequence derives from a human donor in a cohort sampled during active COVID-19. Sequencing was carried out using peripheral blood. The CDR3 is CASSLTSPSGDTQYF. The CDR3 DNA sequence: TGCGCCAGCAGTTTGACTAGCCCCTCGGGAGATACGCAGTATTTT.